This T cell receptor (beta chain) is drawn from a study of blood T cell repertoires in COVID-19. The overall study: From T cells, B-cell-depleted T cells, or PBMCs came the material, which was cDNA or gDNA.

Data came from immunoSEQ multiplex PCR; TCRdb stores just in-frame clones and leaves some out. Found here are under 450,000 clones, 81% of them singletons; the top ten hold roughly 1.2%. Trimming took 1 base from V and 5 from J; bases not matched to a gene: 6. CDR3 length: 15 residues. Germline V gene lookup returns CDR1 SGHAT and CDR2 FQNNGV. This clone was picked up one time. The receptor was derived from a human donor with acute or convalescent COVID-19. The donor label of this sample is uncertain. Input material: peripheral blood. V usage is TRBV11-2 and J usage is TRBJ2-3; TRBD2 matches at 7 bases. The CDR3 DNA reads as TGTGCCAGCAGCTTAGCGGCGGGAGATCGAGATACGCAGTATTTT. Its protein product is CASSLAAGDRDTQYF.